A selection of T cell receptor beta chains follows, all from one sample in a study of molecular identifiers for immune sequencing clone quantification. TCRdb re-called the PCR reads with MiXCR, one entry per CDR3 protein. The repertoire consists of about half a million distinct CDR3 sequences, with around 21% occurring once and the leading ten covering around 0.84%. The source material was naive CD8+ T cells from blood, with Jurkat cell RNA spiked in. The receptors shown here come from a human donor in good health. Some libraries in this study had Jurkat cell RNA spiked in. The CDR3 runs from the conserved cysteine through the conserved F or W. The D gene is left open where the match is weak. Size is omitted from some rows. Given values are once, few, many or a class for expanded clones.

clone_size: -
v_call: TRBV7-9
d_call: -
j_call: TRBJ1-4
cdr3_nt: TGTGCCAGCAGCTTGATAATGGGGGCAACTAATGAAAAACTGTTTTTT
cdr3_aa: CASSLIMGATNEKLFF

clone_size: many
v_call: TRBV6-1
d_call: -
j_call: TRBJ1-5
cdr3_nt: TGTGCCAGCAGTGATACTACAGGGTATTCCAATCAGCCCCAGCATTTT
cdr3_aa: CASSDTTGYSNQPQHF

clone_size: few
v_call: TRBV7-2
d_call: -
j_call: TRBJ2-5
cdr3_nt: TGTGCCAGCAGCCCAAACAGGGACCAAGAGACCCAGTACTTC
cdr3_aa: CASSPNRDQETQYF

clone_size: once
v_call: TRBV6-5
d_call: -
j_call: TRBJ1-1
cdr3_nt: TGTGCCAGCAGTTACTTAGGGTATATCGGTGACACTGAAGCTCTCTTT
cdr3_aa: CASSYLGYIGDTEALF

clone_size: many
v_call: TRBV19
d_call: -
j_call: TRBJ1-1
cdr3_nt: TGTGCCAGTAGGGCACAACCGGTCACTGAAGCTTTCTTT
cdr3_aa: CASRAQPVTEAFF

clone_size: -
v_call: TRBV28
d_call: TRBD1
j_call: TRBJ2-7
cdr3_nt: TGTGCCAGCAGTTCCGGGACAGGGCTCCTAAACGAGCAGTACTTC
cdr3_aa: CASSSGTGLLNEQYF

clone_size: -
v_call: TRBV6-5
d_call: -
j_call: TRBJ2-7
cdr3_nt: TGTGCCAGCAGTCCTACATCCTCCCCCGCCTACGAGCAGTACTTC
cdr3_aa: CASSPTSSPAYEQYF

clone_size: many
v_call: TRBV5-6
d_call: TRBD1
j_call: TRBJ1-1
cdr3_nt: TGTGCCAGCAGCTTTACAGGGGGCTGGACTGAAGCTTTCTTT
cdr3_aa: CASSFTGGWTEAFF

clone_size: few
v_call: TRBV28
d_call: TRBD2
j_call: TRBJ2-4
cdr3_nt: TGTGCCAGCAGTTTCCTAGCGGGAGGGTTTGGATCCAAAAACATTCAGTACTTC
cdr3_aa: CASSFLAGGFGSKNIQYF

clone_size: many
v_call: TRBV4-3
d_call: -
j_call: TRBJ2-7
cdr3_nt: TGCGCCAGCAGCCAAGATCAGCCGGGTAACGAGCAGTACTTC
cdr3_aa: CASSQDQPGNEQYF

clone_size: few
v_call: TRBV4-2
d_call: -
j_call: TRBJ2-7
cdr3_nt: TGTGCCAGCAGCCAAGAGGGCAGCCGGGGGCGGCACTACGAGCAGTACTTC
cdr3_aa: CASSQEGSRGRHYEQYF

clone_size: few
v_call: TRBV7-2
d_call: TRBD2
j_call: TRBJ2-1
cdr3_nt: TGTGCCAGCAGCACCACAGGGGGCTATTGGACTAGCGGGTACAATGAGCAGTTCTTC
cdr3_aa: CASSTTGGYWTSGYNEQFF

clone_size: few
v_call: TRBV4-1
d_call: -
j_call: TRBJ2-7
cdr3_nt: TGCGCCAGCAGCCGAGGAGGGGGCGCCATCTACGAGCAGTACTTC
cdr3_aa: CASSRGGGAIYEQYF

clone_size: -
v_call: TRBV12-3/TRBV12-4
d_call: TRBD1
j_call: TRBJ2-7
cdr3_nt: TGTGCCCGCAGTTTAGAGGCGGGACAGGGGGCTCTCAAGCAGTACTTC
cdr3_aa: CARSLEAGQGALKQYF

clone_size: many
v_call: TRBV6-1
d_call: TRBD1
j_call: TRBJ2-7
cdr3_nt: TGTGCCAGCAGTGCGGACAGGGCCTACGAGCAGTACTTC
cdr3_aa: CASSADRAYEQYF

clone_size: many
v_call: TRBV27
d_call: TRBD1
j_call: TRBJ1-4
cdr3_nt: TGTGCCAGCAGTTTCGTCCCCCGGGACAGGAGGAATAATGAAAAACTGTTTTTT
cdr3_aa: CASSFVPRDRRNNEKLFF

clone_size: many
v_call: TRBV28
d_call: TRBD2
j_call: TRBJ2-7
cdr3_nt: TGTGCCAGCAGTTTCCCGCTCCGGGGGGGGCCCCACGAGCAGTACTTC
cdr3_aa: CASSFPLRGGPHEQYF

clone_size: few
v_call: TRBV19
d_call: -
j_call: TRBJ1-2
cdr3_nt: TGTGCCAGTAGTATGAGACAGGATAATGGCTACACCTTC
cdr3_aa: CASSMRQDNGYTF

clone_size: -
v_call: TRBV19
d_call: -
j_call: TRBJ2-5
cdr3_nt: TGTGCCAGTAGATTGGCAGGGCGCGGCCAAGAGACCCAGTACTTC
cdr3_aa: CASRLAGRGQETQYF

clone_size: few
v_call: TRBV7-9
d_call: TRBD1
j_call: TRBJ1-2
cdr3_nt: TGTGCCAGCAGCTACCCGACAGGGATGGAGGATGGCTACACCTTC
cdr3_aa: CASSYPTGMEDGYTF

clone_size: few
v_call: TRBV21-1
d_call: -
j_call: TRBJ2-5
cdr3_nt: TGTGCCAGCAGTCATACAGGGGCAAAAGAGACCCAGTACTTC
cdr3_aa: CASSHTGAKETQYF

clone_size: -
v_call: TRBV20-1
d_call: -
j_call: TRBJ2-7
cdr3_nt: TGCAGTGCTAGAGATCTGTGGCGGGCCGGGGAGCAGTACTTC
cdr3_aa: CSARDLWRAGEQYF

clone_size: many
v_call: TRBV7-6
d_call: -
j_call: TRBJ2-5
cdr3_nt: TGTGCCAGCAGCTTATCGGCAGCTGTCCAAGAGACCCAGTACTTC
cdr3_aa: CASSLSAAVQETQYF

clone_size: -
v_call: TRBV11-2
d_call: -
j_call: TRBJ1-2
cdr3_nt: TGTGCCAGCAGCTTATACGACACGACTCTGAGCTATGGCTACACCTTC
cdr3_aa: CASSLYDTTLSYGYTF

clone_size: few
v_call: TRBV5-1
d_call: TRBD1
j_call: TRBJ2-3
cdr3_nt: TGCGCCAGCAGCGCCCCGGGACAGGGGTTGTTACTCGGCACAGATACGCAGTATTTT
cdr3_aa: CASSAPGQGLLLGTDTQYF

clone_size: few
v_call: TRBV12-3/TRBV12-4
d_call: -
j_call: TRBJ1-2
cdr3_nt: TGTGCCAGCAAGGAGGGGGTTCTTGGCTACACCTTC
cdr3_aa: CASKEGVLGYTF

clone_size: few
v_call: TRBV5-4
d_call: -
j_call: TRBJ2-6
cdr3_nt: TGTGCCAGCAGCTTGGGGGGGGTGTCCAACTCTGGGGCCAACGTCCTGACTTTC
cdr3_aa: CASSLGGVSNSGANVLTF

clone_size: -
v_call: TRBV9
d_call: -
j_call: TRBJ2-7
cdr3_nt: TGTGCCAGCAGCCAACACGACGGCGCCTACGAGCAGTACTTC
cdr3_aa: CASSQHDGAYEQYF